The 28 T cell receptor beta chains reported below all come from one sample, sequenced in a study of cytomegalovirus exposure and HLA in healthy donors. Amplification used 60 Vbeta primers and 13 Jbeta primers. Data came from immunoSEQ multiplex PCR; TCRdb stores just in-frame clones and leaves some out. The sample lists some 140,000 clones, about 74% occurring once. The sequenced sample consisted of PBMCs. The receptor set was obtained from a middle-aged woman in good health and CMV-seronegative.

The table lists this clone with a few counts. V and J are TRBV7-2 and TRBJ1-1; D might be TRBD1 (5 bases). V lost 2 bases, J lost 1 base, and 5 bases lay in between. This CDR3 contains 13 residues. From germline, CDR1 is SGHTA and CDR2 FQGNSA. In DNA form, the CDR3 reads TGTGCCAGCAGCTTAACAGGGAACACTGAAGCTTTCTTT. Encoded protein: CASSLTGNTEAFF.

To note about this clone: This CDR3 is also generated by other DNA sequences in the sample. The J gene is TRBJ2-3, the V gene TRBV2, with 7 bases that match TRBD2. With 3 bases clipped from V and 0 bases from J, the junction kept 0 bases outside the gene matches. From germline, CDR1 is SNHLY and CDR2 FYNNEI. CDR3 length: 14 residues. CDR3 amino acids: CASSEGGSTDTQYF. DNA of the CDR3: TGTGCCAGCAGTGAGGGGGGGAGCACAGATACGCAGTATTTT.

The chain links TRBV20-1 to TRBJ1-3; D gene uncertain. The CDR3 sequence is 11 residues long. Germline loops: CDR1 DFQATT, CDR2 SNEGSKA (reference sequence). Trimming shortened V by 6 bases and J by 0 bases, and 3 bases separated the two germline ends. CDR3 DNA sequence: TGCAGTGCCGTCTCTGGAAACACCATATATTTT. This gives the protein CSAVSGNTIYF.

This clone was seen more than once but under ten times. The chain links TRBV10-2 to TRBJ2-6; TRBD2 matches 7 bases. Germline CDR1 reads WSHSY; CDR2 reads SAAADI. CDR3 length: 17 residues. The J segment lost 0 bases and the V segment lost 6 bases, leaving 8 bases of the junction unmatched. The CDR3: CASRRTSAYSGANVLTF. The CDR3 DNA reads as TGCGCCAGCAGACGAACTAGCGCGTACTCTGGGGCCAACGTCCTGACTTTC.

V usage is TRBV7-9 and J usage is TRBJ1-2; the D is unclear. The CDR3 runs 15 residues. V was pared by 1 base and J by 8 bases, with 17 bases between. The germline V gene has CDR1 SEHNR and CDR2 FQNEAQ (reference sequence). CDR3 region: CASSLDLLGRGGYTF. The CDR3, as DNA: TGTGCCAGCAGCTTAGATCTGCTAGGGAGAGGCGGCTACACCTTC.

This clone has more than one count but fewer than ten. The genes are TRBV7-2 and TRBJ2-7; a weak D match, TRBD2 (6 bases). CDR3 size: 14 residues. Germline V lookup: CDR1 SGHTA, CDR2 FQGNSA. V lost 3 bases and J 0 bases, leaving 9 bases between the germline ends. This CDR3 reads CASSFPGSSYEQYF. The CDR3 bases are TGTGCCAGCAGCTTCCCCGGGAGCTCCTACGAGCAGTACTTC.

The CDR3 sequence is CASSVTDSGPYEQYF. Written as DNA, the CDR3 is TGTGCCAGCAGCGTAACAGACAGTGGTCCCTACGAGCAGTACTTC. The rearrangement joins TRBV9 to TRBJ2-7; possible D gene TRBD1, 5 bases. Trimming took 1 base from V and 2 from J, leaving 13 bases between them. The CDR3 runs to 15 residues. The germline V gene has CDR1 SGDLS and CDR2 YYNGEE.

The genes are TRBV13 and TRBJ2-5, with TRBD1 matching over 9 bases. Germline CDR1 PRHDT, CDR2 FYEKMQ (reference sequence). This CDR3 is 14 amino acids long. Unmatched junction bases numbered 5, after V lost 5 bases and J lost 4 bases. The CDR3 spells CASSVRDRAETQYF. The CDR3 DNA reads as TGTGCCAGCAGCGTCCGGGACAGGGCAGAGACCCAGTACTTC.

Only one count was recorded for this clone. The chain is built from TRBV4-1 and TRBJ2-2, with a tentative D call TRBD2 (6 bases). Germline V gives CDR1 MGHRA, CDR2 YSYEKL. Trimming pared 3 bases from V and 2 bases from J, leaving 25 bases between. The length of the CDR3 is 20 residues. The CDR3 nucleotides are TGCGCCAGCAGCCATCCGACTTCGGGACTCCAACAAAAAAACACCGGGGAGCTGTTTTTT. It yields the protein CASSHPTSGLQQKNTGELFF.

In nucleotides, the CDR3 is TGTGCCAGCAGCCGAGGGACTGCCTACAATGAGCAGTTCTTC. Translating it yields CASSRGTAYNEQFF. V is TRBV5-8 and J is TRBJ2-1; possibly TRBD2 for D (6 bases). Germline CDR1 reads SGHTS; CDR2 reads YDEGEE. This CDR3 comprises 14 residues. V was trimmed by 4 bases and J by 2 bases, leaving 10 bases between them. The full variable domain, rest sourced from reference TRBV5-8 and TRBJ2-1, is EAGVTQSPTHLIKTRGQQATLRCSPISGHTSVYWYQQALGLGLQFLLWYDEGEERNRGNFPPRFSGRQFPNYSSELNVNALELEDSALYLCASSRGTAYNEQFFGPGTRLTVL.

This clone occurred once. This chain joins TRBV6-1 and TRBJ1-2, with D possibly TRBD1 on 5 matching bases. Germline CDR1 is MNHNS and CDR2 is SASEGT. Trimming removed 1 base at V and 4 bases at J, with 13 bases between. This CDR3 contains 15 residues. Here the CDR3 reads CASSEGPFGGYGYTF. The DNA for the CDR3 is TGTGCCAGCAGTGAAGGGCCTTTCGGGGGCTATGGCTACACCTTC.

The chain joins TRBV6-5 to TRBJ2-1, with D maybe TRBD2 (6 bases). Germline V gene data show CDR1 as MNHEY and CDR2 as SVGAGI. The length of the CDR3 is 14 residues. V lost 10 bases and J 4 bases, leaving 17 bases between the germline ends. The CDR3 region has the DNA TGTGCCACCGCAGGTGGCGGGGTATACAATGAGCAGTTCTTC. Protein sequence: CATAGGGVYNEQFF.

This clone was seen a single time. This rearrangement joins TRBV30 to TRBJ2-7, with 8 bases that match TRBD1. Germline V gene data show CDR1 as GTSNPN and CDR2 as SVGIG (reference sequence). V dropped 6 bases and J dropped 7; count of bases not matched to a gene: 11. The CDR3 has 13 amino acids. The CDR3 sequence: CACQKDRAGEQYF. As DNA, the CDR3 is TGTGCCTGCCAGAAGGACAGGGCGGGTGAGCAGTACTTC.

In this sample, this clone turned up once. V gene TRBV19 combines with J gene TRBJ2-1, with TRBD2 identical over 7 bases. Germline V CDR1 and CDR2: LNHDA, SQIVND (reference sequence). Trimming cost V 7 bases and J 6 bases; bases outside gene matches: 15. This CDR3 spans 16 amino acids. The CDR3 nucleotides are TGTGCCAGTAAGAGGATAGGGCGGGAGTATGGCAATGAGCAGTTCTTC. Its protein is CASKRIGREYGNEQFF. Full variable domain (rest looked up from reference TRBV19 and TRBJ2-1): DGGITQSPKYLFRKEGQNVTLSCEQNLNHDAMYWYRQDPGQGLRLIYYSQIVNDFQKGDIAEGYSVSREKKESFPLTVTSAQKNPTAFYLCASKRIGREYGNEQFFGPGTRLTVL.

About this clone itself: This same CDR3 is encoded by further DNA sequences in the sample. J is TRBJ2-1 and V is TRBV4-1, with TRBD1 as a possible D gene (6 bases). Germline lookup yields CDR1 MGHRA and CDR2 YSYEKL. Trimming left V 0 bases short and J 4 bases short, with 10 bases between. The CDR3 extends over 15 amino acids. The CDR3 protein is CASSQDRGTYNEQFF. The CDR3 region has the DNA TGCGCCAGCAGCCAAGATAGGGGGACATACAATGAGCAGTTCTTC.

V is TRBV19 and J is TRBJ1-1, with a possible D match to TRBD1 (6 bases). The CDR3 length is 15 residues. Deletions cut 4 bases from V and 4 bases from J, with 16 bases between. The V gene's germline CDR1 is LNHDA and CDR2 SQIVND (reference sequence). CDR3 region: CASSKGITGITEAFF. DNA for the CDR3: TGTGCCAGTAGTAAGGGAATAACAGGGATCACTGAAGCTTTCTTT. Based on the CDR3 plus reference TRBV19 and TRBJ1-1, the full variable domain is DGGITQSPKYLFRKEGQNVTLSCEQNLNHDAMYWYRQDPGQGLRLIYYSQIVNDFQKGDIAEGYSVSREKKESFPLTVTSAQKNPTAFYLCASSKGITGITEAFFGQGTRLTVV.

The chain carries TRBV29-1 and TRBJ2-1; 13 bases are a match to TRBD2. The CDR3 has 15 residues. Germline V CDR1 and CDR2: SQVTM, ANQGSEA. The trim removed 5 bases at V and 3 bases at J, leaving 4 bases unmatched. The CDR3 reads CSVHGLAGVYNEQFF. The CDR3 nucleotides are TGCAGCGTTCATGGACTAGCGGGAGTCTACAATGAGCAGTTCTTC.

The CDR3 nucleotides read TGTGCCAGCAGTTACCCCTCGCAGAAAGCTTTCTTT. Protein sequence: CASSYPSQKAFF. This chain joins TRBV6-5 and TRBJ1-1; D gene unclear. Trimming took off 2 bases at V and 9 bases at J, with 10 bases between the two ends. This CDR3 spans 12 amino acids. CDR1 and CDR2 (germline): MNHEY, SVGAGI.

This sequence joins TRBV9 and TRBJ2-1; possibly TRBD2 for D (6 bases). The CDR3 has 14 residues. V was trimmed by 3 bases and J by 7 bases, leaving 14 bases between them. Germline CDR1 is SGDLS and CDR2 is YYNGEE. CDR3 in amino acids: CASSASSTRNEQFF. In DNA form, the CDR3 reads TGTGCCAGCAGCGCCAGTTCGACTAGGAATGAGCAGTTCTTC.

The chain carries TRBV10-3 and TRBJ1-5; D perhaps matches TRBD1 (5 bases). From germline, CDR1 is ENHRY and CDR2 SYGVKD. The CDR3 consists of 14 residues. Trimming pared 2 bases from V and 5 bases from J, leaving 10 bases between. The DNA for the CDR3 is TGTGCCATCAGTGAGGGGCAGGGATATCAGCCCCAGCATTTT. This encodes CAISEGQGYQPQHF.

The V call is TRBV25-1, the J call TRBJ1-6; 10 positions match TRBD1. The germline gives CDR1 MGHDK, CDR2 SYGVNS. The CDR3 runs to 14 residues. The V and J ends lost 3 bases and 7 bases, in that order; junction bases with no gene match: 0. The CDR3 sequence is CASSETGGNSPLHF. DNA of the CDR3: TGTGCCAGCAGTGAGACAGGGGGCAATTCACCCCTCCACTTT.

The chain employs TRBV16 and TRBJ1-6, with D possibly matching TRBD1 (6 bases). Trimming removed 4 bases at V and 10 bases at J, with 14 bases between. Germline values: CDR1 KGHSY, CDR2 FQNENV. The CDR3 loop spans 14 amino acids. The CDR3 nucleotides read TGTGCCAGCAGCCTTCGAGGGGGGGAATCACCCCTCCACTTT. Its protein is CASSLRGGESPLHF. Full variable domain (remainder filled in from reference TRBV16 and TRBJ1-6): GEEVAQTPKHLVRGEGQKAKLYCAPIKGHSYVFWYQQVLKNEFKFLISFQNENVFDETGMPKERFSAKCLPNSPCSLEIQATKLEDSAVYFCASSLRGGESPLHFGNGTRLTVT.

The chain couples TRBV11-3 to TRBJ2-7; 7 bases fit TRBD1. This CDR3 has 14 amino acids. J gave up 3 bases and V 2 bases, and 4 bases lay outside the gene matches. CDR1 and CDR2 from the germline V gene are SGHNT and YENEEA. The CDR3 spells CASSLHRDSYEQYF. The CDR3 DNA sequence: TGTGCCAGCAGCTTACATCGGGACAGCTACGAGCAGTACTTC.

Here the CDR3 reads CASSRDSRLTDTQYF. In nucleotides, the CDR3 is TGTGCCAGCAGCCGGGACAGTAGGCTGACAGATACGCAGTATTTT. The V and J genes are TRBV2 and TRBJ2-3; 7 bases line up with TRBD1. There are 15 residues in the CDR3. CDR1 and CDR2 from the germline V gene are SNHLY and FYNNEI. Trimming removed 6 bases from V and 3 bases from J; junction bases left unmatched: 9.

In this sample, this clone turned up once. CDR3 region: CASSLAGSNYEQYF. The CDR3 region has the DNA TGCGCCAGCAGCTTGGCAGGATCCAACTACGAGCAGTACTTC. The chain recombines TRBV5-1 with TRBJ2-7; D is unresolved. The V gene lost 0 bases and the J gene lost 3 bases, with 10 bases spanning the gap. CDR1 is SGHRS and CDR2 is YFSETQ in the germline V gene. The CDR3 loop spans 14 amino acids.

This clone was observed a handful of times. The CDR3 protein is CASSQEVPGTYSNQPQHF. CDR3 bases: TGCGCCAGCAGCCAAGAGGTCCCAGGCACATATAGCAATCAGCCCCAGCATTTT. The chain joins TRBV4-1 to TRBJ1-5; D gene uncertain. Germline V lookup: CDR1 MGHRA, CDR2 YSYEKL. V lost 0 bases to trimming and J lost 0 bases, with 15 bases between them. The CDR3 covers 18 residues.

The genes are TRBV7-6 and TRBJ2-2; 10 bases align to TRBD2. Germline lookup yields CDR1 SGHVS and CDR2 FNYEAQ. There are 17 residues in the CDR3. With 1 base clipped from V and 5 bases from J, the junction kept 7 bases outside the gene matches. The CDR3 sequence is CASSLGATSGLTGELFF. CDR3 coding DNA: TGTGCCAGCAGCTTAGGGGCGACTAGCGGGCTGACCGGGGAGCTGTTTTTT.

The chain carries TRBV27 and TRBJ2-1; 10 bases are a match to TRBD2. The CDR3 loop spans 15 amino acids. V dropped 6 bases and J dropped 5; count of bases not matched to a gene: 7. Looked up from germline, CDR1 is MNHEY and CDR2 is SMNVEV (reference sequence). The CDR3 DNA follows: TGTGCCAGCAGCTCACTAGCGGGAAGCCACAATGAGCAGTTCTTC. Translating gives CASSSLAGSHNEQFF.